The present T cell receptor beta chain was sequenced within a study of T cells in Graves' hyperthyroidism and ophthalmopathy. Whole-study results and caveats: Blood also held most thyroid clonotypes expanded beyond 0.001.

This clonotype has ten or more counts. No antigen is known for it. RNA transcripts provided the source from which TCR beta CDR3 regions were amplified. TCR CDR3 underwent first-round RT-PCR with the HTBI primer set. One entry per CDR3 protein, called by TCRdb with MiXCR from the multiplex PCR reads. The table records fewer than 700,000 distinct CDR3 sequences, 15% to 20% of them present only once. Germline lookup yields CDR1 PRHDT and CDR2 FYEKMQ (reference sequence). V shed 5 bases and J shed 1 base, with 11 bases lying between them. The CDR3 runs 14 residues. Calling Graves' hyperthyroidism stable meant ophthalmopathy did not progress within 18 months.

The chain links TRBV13 to TRBJ2-5; TRBD2 might be the D (6 bases). This receptor was obtained from a woman younger than 45 with Graves' hyperthyroidism. The sample consisted of blood. The CDR3 region has the DNA TGTGCCAGCAGCCAGGGACTCGTCCAAGAGACCCAGTACTTC. It specifies CASSQGLVQETQYF.